The 5 T cell receptor gamma chains listed next were all sequenced from one sample in a study of gamma delta lymphoproliferative disorders and STAT genes. The receptor sequences were amplified from genomic DNA of peripheral blood mononuclear cells. TCRdb re-identified clones in the multiplex PCR reads via CATT. The sample carries about 2,200 gamma-chain clones, 12% recorded once. The source material was blood. The origin of the receptors is a human donor in good health.

By sample fraction, this clone is medium-sized. J is TRGJ1 or TRGJ2 and V is TRGV4. TCRdb is silent on the J gene; assignment here came from matching the DNA to germline. Germline values: CDR1 EGSTGY, CDR2 YDSYTSSV. The V and J ends lost 0 bases and 6 bases, in that order; junction bases with no gene match: 8. This CDR3 comprises 14 residues. The chain's CDR3 is CATWDGPVFYKKLF. CDR3 bases: TGTGCCACCTGGGATGGGCCTGTTTTTTATAAGAAACTCTTT.

The V gene is TRGV4, the J gene TRGJ1 or TRGJ2. Germline matching of the DNA provided the J gene here, since TCRdb leaves it blank. Germline trimming cut 2 bases from V and 3 bases from J; bases unmatched to any gene: 4. CDR1 is EGSTGY, CDR2 YDSYTSSV, per germline. This CDR3 has 13 amino acids. CDR3 sequence (DNA): TGTGCCACCTGGGATGCCGCTTATTATAAGAAACTCTTT. Protein sequence: CATWDAAYYKKLF.

This clone rates as medium-sized. This chain connects TRGV8 to TRGJ1 or TRGJ2. TCRdb does not report a J gene; here it was assigned by matching the DNA to germline references. Germline V gene sequence: CDR1 VENAVY, CDR2 YDSYNSRV. This CDR3 is 12 amino acids long. The J segment lost 4 bases and the V segment lost 2 bases, leaving 2 bases of the junction unmatched. The CDR3 bases are TGTGCCACCTGGGATATATATTATAAGAAACTCTTT. Protein sequence: CATWDIYYKKLF.

By proportion, this clone is medium-sized. The chain combines TRGV8 with TRGJP2. The J gene, not given by TCRdb, was assigned here from a germline match of the nucleotide sequence. The CDR3 sequence is 18 residues long. From germline, CDR1 is VENAVY and CDR2 YDSYNSRV. J lost 0 bases, V lost 0 bases, and 10 bases had no gene match. CDR3 sequence reads: CATWDRPANDSSDWIKTF. The CDR3 DNA reads as TGTGCCACCTGGGATAGGCCCGCGAATGATAGTAGTGATTGGATCAAGACGTTT.

Sample share makes this clone medium-sized. The chain is built from TRGV8 and TRGJ1 or TRGJ2. TCRdb carries no J gene annotation; the J gene was assigned here by matching the DNA with germline. J lost 6 bases, V lost 0 bases, and 8 bases had no gene match. The germline V gene encodes CDR1 VENAVY and CDR2 YDSYNSRV. This CDR3 is 14 amino acids long. The CDR3 here is CATWDRGFCYKKLF. In DNA, the CDR3 is TGTGCCACCTGGGATAGGGGGTTTTGTTATAAGAAACTCTTT.